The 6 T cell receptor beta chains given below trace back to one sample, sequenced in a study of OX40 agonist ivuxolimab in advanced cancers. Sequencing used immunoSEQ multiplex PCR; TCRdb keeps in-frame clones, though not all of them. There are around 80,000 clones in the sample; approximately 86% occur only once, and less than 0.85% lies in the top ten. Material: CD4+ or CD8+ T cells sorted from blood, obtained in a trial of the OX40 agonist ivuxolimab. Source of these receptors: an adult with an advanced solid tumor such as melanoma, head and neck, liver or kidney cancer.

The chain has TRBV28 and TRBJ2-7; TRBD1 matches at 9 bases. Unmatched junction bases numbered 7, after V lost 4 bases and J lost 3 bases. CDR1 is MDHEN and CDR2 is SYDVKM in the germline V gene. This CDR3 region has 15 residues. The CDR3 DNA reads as TGTGCCAGCAGTTCGCCGGGACAGGGAATCTACGAGCAGTACTTC. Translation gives CASSSPGQGIYEQYF.

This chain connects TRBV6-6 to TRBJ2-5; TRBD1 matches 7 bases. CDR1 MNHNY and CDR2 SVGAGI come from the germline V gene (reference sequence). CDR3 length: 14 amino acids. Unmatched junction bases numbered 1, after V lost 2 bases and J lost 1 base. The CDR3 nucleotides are TGTGCCAGCAGTTACGGGGACAGCCAAGAGACCCAGTACTTC. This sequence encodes CASSYGDSQETQYF.

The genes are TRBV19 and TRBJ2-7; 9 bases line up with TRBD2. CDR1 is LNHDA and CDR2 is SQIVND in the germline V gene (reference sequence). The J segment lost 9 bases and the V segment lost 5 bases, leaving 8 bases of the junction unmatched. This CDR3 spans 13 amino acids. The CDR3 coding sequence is TGTGCCAGTAGTTTAGCGGGAGCAGATAGGCAGTACTTC. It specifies CASSLAGADRQYF.

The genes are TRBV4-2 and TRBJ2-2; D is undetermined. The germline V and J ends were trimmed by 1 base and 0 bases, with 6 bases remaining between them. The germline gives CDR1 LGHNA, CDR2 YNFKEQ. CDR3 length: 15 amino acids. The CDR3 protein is CASSQGSPNTGELFF. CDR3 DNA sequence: TGTGCCAGCAGCCAAGGTTCCCCGAACACCGGGGAGCTGTTTTTT.

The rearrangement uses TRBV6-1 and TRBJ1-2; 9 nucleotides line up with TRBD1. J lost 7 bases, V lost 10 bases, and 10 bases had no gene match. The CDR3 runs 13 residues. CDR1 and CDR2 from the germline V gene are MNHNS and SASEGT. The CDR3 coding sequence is TGTGCCACGATCTTAACAGGGGGCGCTGGCTACACCTTC. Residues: CATILTGGAGYTF.

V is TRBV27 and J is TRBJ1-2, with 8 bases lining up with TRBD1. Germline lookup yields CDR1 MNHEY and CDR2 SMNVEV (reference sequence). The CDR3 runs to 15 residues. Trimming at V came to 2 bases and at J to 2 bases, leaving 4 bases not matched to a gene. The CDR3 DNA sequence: TGTGCCAGCAGTTTAGGCGGACAGGGCAACTATGGCTACACCTTC. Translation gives CASSLGGQGNYGYTF.